This is a list of T cell receptor beta chains from one sample in a study of T cells after posttransplantation cyclophosphamide. TCRdb's copy holds only in-frame clones and misses some; the assay was immunoSEQ multiplex PCR. The record shows 40,000 to 60,000 clones for this sample, with no singletons present. The sequenced sample consisted of PBMCs. These receptors came from a man between 40 and 49 years old in good health, CMV-negative, and a related stem cell transplant donor. CDR3s include the opening cysteine and the closing phenylalanine or tryptophan. D genes are given only for firm matches. Clone sizes are given selectively: once, few, many, or a class where the clone is expanded.

D	size	V	J	DNA	CDR3
NA	many	TRBV10-3	TRBJ2-2	TGTGCCATCAGTGAGCAGGGATCCGGGGAGCTGTTTTTT	CAISEQGSGELFF
NA	many	TRBV30	TRBJ1-4	TGTGCCTGGAGTGTACCATTCCCGGGACAAATGGGGGAAAAACTGTTTTTT	CAWSVPFPGQMGEKLFF
TRBD2	many	TRBV14	TRBJ2-7	TGTGCCAGCAGACTAGCGGGAGACTACGAGCAGTACTTC	CASRLAGDYEQYF
TRBD1	many	TRBV11-2	TRBJ1-5	TGTGCCAGCAGCTTAGTTTTGGGTTACAGGGGGCGCAATCAGCCCCAGCATTTT	CASSLVLGYRGRNQPQHF
TRBD2	many	TRBV27	TRBJ2-5	TGTGCCAGCAGGCGGGGGGGAGAGGAGACCCAGTACTTC	CASRRGGEETQYF
NA	many	TRBV4-2	TRBJ2-7	TGTGCCAGCAGCCAAGAAAAGGGGAGGGAGCAGTACTTC	CASSQEKGREQYF
NA	few	TRBV6-5	TRBJ1-2	TGTGCCAGCAGTGTCGAACTCGCGGGGGGCTACACCTTC	CASSVELAGGYTF
NA	many	TRBV28	TRBJ1-2	TGTGCCAGCAGAATTGGGGGGGAGGGGAGTGGCTACACCTTC	CASRIGGEGSGYTF
TRBD1	many	TRBV5-1	TRBJ2-2	TGCGCCAGCAGCCTAGGGGACAGCCAATACACCGGGGAGCTGTTTTTT	CASSLGDSQYTGELFF
NA	many	TRBV27	TRBJ1-2	TGTGCCAGCAGTTTTCGGGATCTCAAAAGCGGCTACACCTTC	CASSFRDLKSGYTF
TRBD1	many	TRBV13	TRBJ2-5	TGTGCCAGCAGCTCCCGAGGGACAGGGGGCCAAGAGACCCAGTACTTC	CASSSRGTGGQETQYF
TRBD1	many	TRBV7-9	TRBJ2-1	TGTGCCAGCAGCATTACAGGGGGGTCCCGGCAGTTCTTC	CASSITGGSRQFF
TRBD2	many	TRBV27	TRBJ2-7	TGTGCCAGCAGTCCACGACTAGCGGCACACGAGCAGTACTTC	CASSPRLAAHEQYF
NA	many	TRBV5-1	TRBJ1-2	TGCGCCAGCAGCTTCTCTGAGTATGGCTACACCTTC	CASSFSEYGYTF
NA	many	TRBV5-1	TRBJ2-2	TGCGCCAGCAGCCCGCGACAGAACACCGGGGAGCTGTTTTTT	CASSPRQNTGELFF
NA	few	TRBV7-3	TRBJ2-7	TGTGCCAGCAGCTTAAGTGGGACTGTCACCGAGCAGTACTTC	CASSLSGTVTEQYF
TRBD1	many	TRBV14	TRBJ2-7	TGTGCCAGCAGCCCCTTGGCCTGGACAGGGTACTACGAGCAGTACTTC	CASSPLAWTGYYEQYF
NA	many	TRBV5-1	TRBJ2-6	TGCGCCAGCAGCTTGGTATCGGGATCTGGGGCCAACGTCCTGACTTTC	CASSLVSGSGANVLTF
TRBD1	many	TRBV10-3	TRBJ2-5	TGTGCCATCAGTGAGCCGGGACAGGGGGCTAGAGAGACCCAGTACTTC	CAISEPGQGARETQYF
TRBD1	many	TRBV27	TRBJ2-2	TGTGCCAGCAGTTTCAGACAGGGGGGGACCGGGGAGCTGTTTTTT	CASSFRQGGTGELFF
NA	many	TRBV11-2	TRBJ2-7	TGTGCCAGCAAGGGGGGAGGGGGCTACGAGCAGTACTTC	CASKGGGGYEQYF
TRBD2	many	TRBV11-2	TRBJ2-5	TGTGCCAGCAGCTTTGCTAGCGGGGCTCAAGAGACCCAGTACTTC	CASSFASGAQETQYF
NA	many	TRBV19	TRBJ2-7	TGTGCCAGTAGATCCCTGACAGCTACCTACGAGCAGTACTTC	CASRSLTATYEQYF
TRBD1	NA	TRBV5-1	TRBJ2-5	TGCGCCAGCAGCTTAAGCGAGACAGGGCTGGGTGGGGAGCAGTACTTC	CASSLSETGLGGEQYF
NA	many	TRBV30	TRBJ1-2	TGTGCCTGGAGTTCGATGGGGCGCCCTTATGGCTACACCTTC	CAWSSMGRPYGYTF
TRBD2	many	TRBV4-1	TRBJ2-3	TGCGCCAGCAGTACGGCTAGCGGGAGGCGGACAGATACGCAGTATTTT	CASSTASGRRTDTQYF
TRBD1	many	TRBV19	TRBJ2-1	TGTGCCAGTATGGGGACAGGGGTCTACAATGAGCAGTTCTTC	CASMGTGVYNEQFF
TRBD1	many	TRBV5-1	TRBJ2-7	TGCGCCAGCAGCTTGGCCCCCGGGACAGGGGGCGAGCAGTACTTC	CASSLAPGTGGEQYF
TRBD1	many	TRBV28	TRBJ2-6	TGTGCCAGCAGCCACAGGGGGACTGGGGCCAACGTCCTGACTTTC	CASSHRGTGANVLTF
TRBD2	many	TRBV18	TRBJ2-7	TGTGCCAGCTCACCATTCGTCCTAGCGGGGAGCTCCTACGAGCAGTACTTC	CASSPFVLAGSSYEQYF
NA	many	TRBV7-9	TRBJ2-3	TGTGCCAGCAGTCGTACTACGGGAGATACGCAGTATTTT	CASSRTTGDTQYF
TRBD1	many	TRBV10-3	TRBJ1-2	TGTGCCATCAGTGAGTCCGTCCTGACAGGGTATGGCTACACCTTC	CAISESVLTGYGYTF
NA	many	TRBV27	TRBJ2-2	TGTGCCAGCACGGGTTCCGGGGAGCTGTTTTTT	CASTGSGELFF
TRBD1	many	TRBV30	TRBJ1-5	TGTGCCTGGAGTTTGGGACAGGGAAATCAGCCCCAGCATTTT	CAWSLGQGNQPQHF
TRBD2	NA	TRBV2	TRBJ2-1	TGTGCCAGCAGTGTTCCTCCGGGACTAGCCAACCCCTCCTACAATGAGCAGTTCTTC	CASSVPPGLANPSYNEQFF
NA	many	TRBV18	TRBJ2-1	TGTGCCAGCTCACCTTCGACACAGAAGTACAATGAGCAGTTCTTC	CASSPSTQKYNEQFF
NA	many	TRBV6-6	TRBJ2-1	TGTGCCAGCAGCTCCGGACAGCCAAGGGGCTCTGAGCAGTTCTTC	CASSSGQPRGSEQFF
NA	many	TRBV19	TRBJ2-3	TGTGCCAGTAGTTTCCAGCGGGCAGATACGCAGTATTTT	CASSFQRADTQYF
TRBD1	many	TRBV19	TRBJ1-5	TGTGCCAGTAGTATTTCGGGACAGGGAAATCAGCCCCAGCATTTT	CASSISGQGNQPQHF
TRBD1	many	TRBV6-1	TRBJ1-1	TGTGCCATCTGGGACAGGGAGAACACTGAAGCTTTCTTT	CAIWDRENTEAFF
TRBD1	many	TRBV18	TRBJ1-5	TGTGCCAGCTCACCACGAGGACAGGGGGTTGGCAATCAGCCCCAGCATTTT	CASSPRGQGVGNQPQHF
NA	many	TRBV30	TRBJ2-7	TGTGCCGGAGGAAACACCTACGAGCAGTACTTC	CAGGNTYEQYF
NA	many	TRBV28	TRBJ2-7	TGTGCCAGCAGTTCCCTGCGGCTTAGCCGTCTCTACGAGCAGTACTTC	CASSSLRLSRLYEQYF
NA	many	TRBV7-2	TRBJ2-1	TGTGCCAGCAGCTTAGCTAGCGGTGGCTCCTACAATGAGCAGTTCTTC	CASSLASGGSYNEQFF
NA	many	TRBV29-1	TRBJ2-1	TGCAGCGTTTACAGGGTTGATGGCAATGAGCAGTTCTTC	CSVYRVDGNEQFF
NA	many	TRBV7-6	TRBJ2-1	TGTGCCAGCAGCTTAGGGGCTGAATACAATGAGCAGTTCTTC	CASSLGAEYNEQFF
NA	many	TRBV2	TRBJ1-5	TGTGCCAGCCGGGAGGGAAGCAATCAGCCCCAGCATTTT	CASREGSNQPQHF
TRBD2	many	TRBV11-2	TRBJ2-1	TGTGCCAGCAGCTTAGGGTTGAGTAGCGGGTATTACAATGAGCAGTTCTTC	CASSLGLSSGYYNEQFF
TRBD1	many	TRBV7-9	TRBJ2-3	TGTGTCGTGGACAGGGCCGCCCGGGGTACGCAGTATTTT	CVVDRAARGTQYF
TRBD1	many	TRBV5-1	TRBJ1-1	TGCGCCAGCAGCTTTGGACAGGGAGGGACTGAAGCTTTCTTT	CASSFGQGGTEAFF
TRBD1	many	TRBV25-1	TRBJ2-3	TGTGCCAGCAGTGGACAGGGGTTGGATACGCAGTATTTT	CASSGQGLDTQYF
TRBD1	many	TRBV27	TRBJ2-4	TGTGCCAGCAGTCCTGTAACCGGGACAGTGAGAATGCTAGCCAAAAACATTCAGTACTTC	CASSPVTGTVRMLAKNIQYF